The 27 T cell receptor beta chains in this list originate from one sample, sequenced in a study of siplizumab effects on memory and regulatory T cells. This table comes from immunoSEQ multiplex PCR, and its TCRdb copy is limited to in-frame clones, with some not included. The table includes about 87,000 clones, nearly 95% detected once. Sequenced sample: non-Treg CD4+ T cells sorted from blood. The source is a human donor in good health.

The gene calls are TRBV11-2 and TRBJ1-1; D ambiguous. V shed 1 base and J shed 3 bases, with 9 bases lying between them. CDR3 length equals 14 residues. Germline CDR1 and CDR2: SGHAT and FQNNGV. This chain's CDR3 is CASSLGGVDTEAFF. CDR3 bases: TGTGCCAGCAGCTTAGGTGGCGTAGACACTGAAGCTTTCTTT.

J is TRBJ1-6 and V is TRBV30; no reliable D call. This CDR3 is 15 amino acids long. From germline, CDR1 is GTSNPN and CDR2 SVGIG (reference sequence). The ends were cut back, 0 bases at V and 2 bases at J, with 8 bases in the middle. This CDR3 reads CAWSVAEPYNSPLHF. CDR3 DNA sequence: TGTGCCTGGAGTGTAGCGGAGCCCTATAATTCACCCCTCCACTTT.

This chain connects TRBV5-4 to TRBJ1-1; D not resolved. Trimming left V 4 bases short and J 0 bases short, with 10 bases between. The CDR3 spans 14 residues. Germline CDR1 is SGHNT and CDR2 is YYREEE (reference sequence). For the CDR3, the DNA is TGTGCCAGCAGCGGATATCACGTGAACACTGAAGCTTTCTTT. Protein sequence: CASSGYHVNTEAFF.

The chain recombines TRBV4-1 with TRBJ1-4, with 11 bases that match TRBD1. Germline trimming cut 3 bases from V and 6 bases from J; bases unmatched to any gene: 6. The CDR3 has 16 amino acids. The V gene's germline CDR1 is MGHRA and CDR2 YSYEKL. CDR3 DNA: TGCGCCAGCAGCCAGGGACAGGGGGTTCTATATGAAAAACTGTTTTTT. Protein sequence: CASSQGQGVLYEKLFF.

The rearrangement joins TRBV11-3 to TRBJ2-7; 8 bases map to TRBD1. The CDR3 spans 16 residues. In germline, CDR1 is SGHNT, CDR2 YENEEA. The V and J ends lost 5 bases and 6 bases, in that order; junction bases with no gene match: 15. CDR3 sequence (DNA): TGTGCCAGCAGCCCGAGGCAGGGGGCGAACCCTCGCGAGCAGTACTTC. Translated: CASSPRQGANPREQYF.

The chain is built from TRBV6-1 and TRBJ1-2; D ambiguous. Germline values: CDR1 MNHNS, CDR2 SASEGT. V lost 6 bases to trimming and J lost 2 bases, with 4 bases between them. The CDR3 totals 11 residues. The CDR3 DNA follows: TGTGCCAGCAGCCCCAACTATGGCTACACCTTC. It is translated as CASSPNYGYTF.

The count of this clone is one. In DNA form, the CDR3 reads TGTGCCAGCAGGGTCGGCAGGGTTCTCACTGAAGCTTTCTTT. This translates into CASRVGRVLTEAFF. This chain connects TRBV6-1 to TRBJ1-1; the D gene is possibly TRBD1 (5 bases). Germline-derived CDR1 and CDR2 are MNHNS and SASEGT. This CDR3 is built from 14 residues. Trimming took 6 bases from V and 4 from J, leaving 15 bases between them.

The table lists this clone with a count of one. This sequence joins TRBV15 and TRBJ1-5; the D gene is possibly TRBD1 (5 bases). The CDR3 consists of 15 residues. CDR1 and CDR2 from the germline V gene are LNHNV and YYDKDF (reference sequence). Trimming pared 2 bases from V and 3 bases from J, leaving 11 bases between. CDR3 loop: CATSRSDRINQPQHF. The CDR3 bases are TGTGCCACCAGCAGATCCGACAGAATCAATCAGCCCCAGCATTTT.

The CDR3 DNA sequence: TGTGCCAGCAGCTTAACGACCTCTTCCGAGCAGTACTTC. Protein product: CASSLTTSSEQYF. The chain recombines TRBV7-3 with TRBJ2-7; no reliable D call. The CDR3 runs 13 residues. Trimming removed 0 bases from V and 6 bases from J, with 9 bases in between. Germline CDR1 reads SGHTA; CDR2 reads FQGTGA. Full variable domain (missing parts from reference TRBV7-3 and TRBJ2-7): GAGVSQTPSNKVTEKGKYVELRCDPISGHTALYWYRQSLGQGPEFLIYFQGTGAADDSGLPNDRFFAVRPEGSVSTLKIQRTERGDSAVYLCASSLTTSSEQYFGPGTRLTVT.

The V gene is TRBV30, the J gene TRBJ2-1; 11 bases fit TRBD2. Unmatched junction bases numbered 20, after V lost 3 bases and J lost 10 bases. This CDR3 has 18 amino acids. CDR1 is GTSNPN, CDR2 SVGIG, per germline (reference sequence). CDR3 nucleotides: TGTGCCTGGAGAGCACTGGGACTAGCGGAACAGAATTATGGGGAGCAGTTCTTC. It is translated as CAWRALGLAEQNYGEQFF. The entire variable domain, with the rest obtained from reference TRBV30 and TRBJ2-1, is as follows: SQTIHQWPATLVQPVGSPLSLECTVEGTSNPNLYWYRQAAGRGLQLLFYSVGIGQISSEVPQNLSASRPQDRQFILSSKKLLLSDSGFYLCAWRALGLAEQNYGEQFFGPGTRLTVL.

The chain's CDR3 is CASGLVYILDIGQPQHF. DNA of the CDR3: TGTGCTAGTGGTTTGGTATATATCTTGGACATTGGACAGCCCCAGCATTTT. This chain uses TRBV12-5 with TRBJ1-5; maybe TRBD1 (5 bases). Between the trimmed V and J ends, which lost 0 bases and 7 bases, there was a span of 19 bases. The CDR3 length is 17 residues. From germline, CDR1 is LGHNT and CDR2 FRNRAP.

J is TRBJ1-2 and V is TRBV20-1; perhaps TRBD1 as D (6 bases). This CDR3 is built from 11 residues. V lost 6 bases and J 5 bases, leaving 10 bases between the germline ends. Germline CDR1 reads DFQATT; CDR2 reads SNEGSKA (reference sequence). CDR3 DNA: TGCAGTGCCGCGACAGGATATGGCTACACCTTC. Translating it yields CSAATGYGYTF.

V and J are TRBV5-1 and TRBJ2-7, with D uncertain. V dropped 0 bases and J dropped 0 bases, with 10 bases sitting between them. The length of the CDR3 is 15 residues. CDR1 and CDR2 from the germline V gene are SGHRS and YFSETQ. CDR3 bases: TGCGCCAGCAGCTTGGGACAATCGAGCTCCTACGAGCAGTACTTC. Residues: CASSLGQSSSYEQYF.

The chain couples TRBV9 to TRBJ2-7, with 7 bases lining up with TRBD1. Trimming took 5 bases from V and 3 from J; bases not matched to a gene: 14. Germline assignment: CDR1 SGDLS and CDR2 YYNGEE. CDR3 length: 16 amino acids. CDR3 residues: CASSKDWGTASYEQYF. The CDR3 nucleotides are TGTGCCAGCAGTAAGGATTGGGGGACAGCAAGCTACGAGCAGTACTTC.

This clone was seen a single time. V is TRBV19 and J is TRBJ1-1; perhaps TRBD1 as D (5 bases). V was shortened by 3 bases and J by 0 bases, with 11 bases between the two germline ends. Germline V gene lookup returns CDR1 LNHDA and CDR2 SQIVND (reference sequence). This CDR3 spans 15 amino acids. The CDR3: CASSIGATLNTEAFF. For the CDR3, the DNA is TGTGCCAGTAGTATTGGGGCCACCTTGAACACTGAAGCTTTCTTT.

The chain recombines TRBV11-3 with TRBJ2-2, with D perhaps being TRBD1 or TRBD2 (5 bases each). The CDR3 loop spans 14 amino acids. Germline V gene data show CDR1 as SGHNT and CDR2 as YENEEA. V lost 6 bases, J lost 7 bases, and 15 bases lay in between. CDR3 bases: TGTGCCAGCAGGATGGCAGGGACCGGCGGGGAGCTGTTTTTT. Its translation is CASRMAGTGGELFF.

CDR3 nucleotides: TGTGCCAGTAGTCCGGTGGACAGAGCCAAAAACATTCAGTACTTC. This translates into CASSPVDRAKNIQYF. V is TRBV19 and J is TRBJ2-4; D might be TRBD1 (6 bases). Germline CDR1 is LNHDA and CDR2 is SQIVND (reference sequence). V lost 5 bases to trimming and J lost 0 bases, with 11 bases between them. The CDR3 sequence is 15 residues long. The full variable domain, with the rest looked up from reference TRBV19 and TRBJ2-4, is DGGITQSPKYLFRKEGQNVTLSCEQNLNHDAMYWYRQDPGQGLRLIYYSQIVNDFQKGDIAEGYSVSREKKESFPLTVTSAQKNPTAFYLCASSPVDRAKNIQYFGAGTRLSVL.

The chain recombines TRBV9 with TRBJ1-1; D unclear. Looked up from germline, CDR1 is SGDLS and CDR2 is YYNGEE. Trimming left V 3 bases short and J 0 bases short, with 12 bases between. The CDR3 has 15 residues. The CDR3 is CASSAGSQLNTEAFF. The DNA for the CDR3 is TGTGCCAGCAGCGCCGGGAGTCAGTTGAACACTGAAGCTTTCTTT. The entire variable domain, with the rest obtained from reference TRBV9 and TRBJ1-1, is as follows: DSGVTQTPKHLITATGQRVTLRCSPRSGDLSVYWYQQSLDQGLQFLIQYYNGEERAKGNILERFSAQQFPDLHSELNLSSLELGDSALYFCASSAGSQLNTEAFFGQGTRLTVV.

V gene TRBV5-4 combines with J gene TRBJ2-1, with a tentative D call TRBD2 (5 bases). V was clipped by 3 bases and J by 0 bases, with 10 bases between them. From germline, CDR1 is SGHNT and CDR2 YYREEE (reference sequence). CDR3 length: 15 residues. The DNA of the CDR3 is TGTGCCAGCAGCTGGGCGGGCCGCTCCTACAATGAGCAGTTCTTC. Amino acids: CASSWAGRSYNEQFF.

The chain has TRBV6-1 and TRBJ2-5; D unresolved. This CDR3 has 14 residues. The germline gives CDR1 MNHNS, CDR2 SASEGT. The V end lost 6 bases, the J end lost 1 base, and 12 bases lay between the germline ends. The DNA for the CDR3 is TGTGCCAGCAGGAAAACAGCCAGCCAAGAGACCCAGTACTTC. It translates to CASRKTASQETQYF.

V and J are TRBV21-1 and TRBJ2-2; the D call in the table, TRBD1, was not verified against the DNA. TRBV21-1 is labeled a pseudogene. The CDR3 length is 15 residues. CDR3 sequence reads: CASSKGDREVGELFF. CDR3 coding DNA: TGTGCCAGCAGCAAAGGGGACAGGGAGGTCGGGGAGCTGTTTTTT.

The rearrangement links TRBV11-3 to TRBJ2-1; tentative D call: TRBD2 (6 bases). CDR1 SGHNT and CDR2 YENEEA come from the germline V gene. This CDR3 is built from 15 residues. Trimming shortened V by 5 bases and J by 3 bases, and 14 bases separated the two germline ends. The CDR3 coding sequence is TGTGCCAGCAGCCCGACTAGTGGTATCTACAATGAGCAGTTCTTC. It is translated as CASSPTSGIYNEQFF.

CDR3 in amino acids: CASSSREGTNEQFF. The CDR3 region has the DNA TGTGCCAGCAGCTCCCGGGAGGGAACAAATGAGCAGTTCTTC. This chain connects TRBV7-8 to TRBJ2-1, with 8 bases identical to TRBD2. Germline V lookup: CDR1 SGHVS, CDR2 FQNEAQ. The CDR3 covers 14 residues. Trimming at V came to 4 bases and at J to 7 bases, leaving 6 bases not matched to a gene. The full variable domain, in which reference TRBV7-8 and TRBJ2-1 provide the parts outside the CDR3, is GAGVSQSPRYKVAKRGQDVALRCDPISGHVSLFWYQQALGQGPEFLTYFQNEAQLDKSGLPSDRFFAERPEGSVSTLKIQRTQQEDSAVYLCASSSREGTNEQFFGPGTRLTVL.

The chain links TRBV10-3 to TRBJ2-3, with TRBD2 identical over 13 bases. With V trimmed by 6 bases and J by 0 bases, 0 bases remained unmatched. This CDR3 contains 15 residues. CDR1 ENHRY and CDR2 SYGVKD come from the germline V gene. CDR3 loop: CAIRTSGGSTDTQYF. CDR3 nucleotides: TGTGCCATCAGGACTAGCGGGGGGAGCACAGATACGCAGTATTTT.

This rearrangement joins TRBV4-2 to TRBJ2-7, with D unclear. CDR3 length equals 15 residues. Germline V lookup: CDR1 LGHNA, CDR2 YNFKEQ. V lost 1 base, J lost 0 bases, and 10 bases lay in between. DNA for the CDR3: TGTGCCAGCAGCCAAGTCTCCTCAACCTCCTACGAGCAGTACTTC. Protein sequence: CASSQVSSTSYEQYF.

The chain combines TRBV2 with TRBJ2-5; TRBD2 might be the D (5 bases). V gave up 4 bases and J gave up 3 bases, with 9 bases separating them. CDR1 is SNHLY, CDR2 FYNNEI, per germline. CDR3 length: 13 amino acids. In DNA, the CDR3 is TGTGCCAGCAGTGCGGGGTTCGAAGAGACCCAGTACTTC. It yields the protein CASSAGFEETQYF.

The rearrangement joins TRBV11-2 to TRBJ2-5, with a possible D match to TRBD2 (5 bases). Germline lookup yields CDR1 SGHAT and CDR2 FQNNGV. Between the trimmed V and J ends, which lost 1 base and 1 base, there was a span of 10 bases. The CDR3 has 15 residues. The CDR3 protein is CASSLGSGSQETQYF. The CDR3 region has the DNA TGTGCCAGCAGCTTAGGGTCGGGATCCCAAGAGACCCAGTACTTC.